This entry lists 30 T cell receptor beta chains sequenced from one sample in a study of technical replicates of blood from a handful of donors. Produced via immunoSEQ multiplex PCR; TCRdb's table is partial and in-frame only. The sample has about 73,000 clones, 90% seen once. Input material: PBMCs. These TCRs come from a human donor in good health. Some clones in this sample may be carry-over from other donors' samples.

Only one count was recorded for this clone. The chain carries TRBV5-3 and TRBJ2-5, with D possibly TRBD2 on 6 matching bases. TRBV5-3 is noted as an ORF with a role that remains uncertain. The CDR3 consists of 16 residues. V lost 4 bases and J lost 4, with 20 bases in between. The CDR3, as DNA: TGTGCCAGAAGCCTGCGGGAACGCATATTAGGAGAGACCCAGTACTTC. The encoded protein is CARSLRERILGETQYF.

This sequence joins TRBV7-6 and TRBJ2-5; D is undetermined. Between the trimmed V and J ends, which lost 7 bases and 5 bases, there was a span of 11 bases. The CDR3 runs to 12 residues. Per the germline V gene, CDR1 is SGHVS and CDR2 is FNYEAQ. Written as DNA, the CDR3 is TGTGCCAGCACCGAGATTCGGGAGACCCAGTACTTC. Translated: CASTEIRETQYF.

The V gene is TRBV10-3, the J gene TRBJ2-7; 11 positions match TRBD2. The germline CDR1 and CDR2 sequences are ENHRY and SYGVKD. Trimming at V came to 8 bases and at J to 6 bases, leaving 12 bases not matched to a gene. The CDR3 has 15 amino acids. CDR3 loop: CAIGASGRSQREQYF. In nucleotides, the CDR3 is TGTGCCATCGGGGCTAGCGGGAGGTCCCAGCGCGAGCAGTACTTC.

This clone was recorded only once. The chain uses TRBV7-9 and TRBJ2-4; the match to TRBD1 covers 11 bases. V gave up 5 bases and J gave up 3 bases; unmatched junction bases: 6. CDR1 and CDR2 (germline): SEHNR, FQNEAQ (reference sequence). The length of the CDR3 is 16 residues. CDR3 bases: TGTGCCAGCAGCGACGGACAGGGGGCGGTCAAAAACATTCAGTACTTC. Translated: CASSDGQGAVKNIQYF.

The V call is TRBV2, the J call TRBJ1-4, with D perhaps TRBD1 (6 bases). The V gene's germline CDR1 is SNHLY and CDR2 FYNNEI. The V gene lost 7 bases and the J gene lost 3 bases, with 15 bases spanning the gap. This CDR3 is 15 amino acids long. CDR3 region: CASTVTGKANEKLFF. The CDR3 DNA is TGTGCCAGCACCGTTACAGGGAAAGCTAATGAAAAACTGTTTTTT.

This clone was observed once. The CDR3 region is CASSAGRGGTTDTQYF. In DNA form, the CDR3 reads TGTGCCAGCAGCGCCGGTCGGGGAGGAACAACAGATACGCAGTATTTT. The V call is TRBV4-2, the J call TRBJ2-3, with TRBD2 as a possible D gene (6 bases). CDR3 length: 16 residues. V lost 5 bases and J lost 3, with 18 bases in between. Germline V gives CDR1 LGHNA, CDR2 YNFKEQ.

This chain uses TRBV5-8 with TRBJ2-7; 8 bases match TRBD1. The CDR3 is 14 residues long. The trim removed 2 bases at V and 5 bases at J, leaving 6 bases unmatched. Looked up from germline, CDR1 is SGHTS and CDR2 is YDEGEE. The CDR3 spells CASSFRTGIDEQYF. In DNA form, the CDR3 reads TGTGCCAGCAGCTTTCGGACAGGGATCGACGAGCAGTACTTC.

The chain employs TRBV19 and TRBJ1-5, with D perhaps TRBD1 (5 bases). The CDR3 is 13 amino acids. CDR1 LNHDA and CDR2 SQIVND come from the germline V gene (reference sequence). Trimming removed 5 bases at V and 7 bases at J, with 12 bases between. The chain's CDR3 is CASSGVGGQPQHF. CDR3 DNA sequence: TGTGCCAGTAGTGGAGTCGGGGGGCAGCCCCAGCATTTT. The full variable domain, completed using reference TRBV19 and TRBJ1-5, is DGGITQSPKYLFRKEGQNVTLSCEQNLNHDAMYWYRQDPGQGLRLIYYSQIVNDFQKGDIAEGYSVSREKKESFPLTVTSAQKNPTAFYLCASSGVGGQPQHFGDGTRLSIL.

This clone was counted a single time. This chain uses TRBV6-1 with TRBJ1-2, with 7 bases aligning to TRBD1. The CDR3 contains 14 residues. Germline CDR1 reads MNHNS; CDR2 reads SASEGT. V shed 6 bases, J shed 3 bases, and the junction held 7 bases outside the gene matches. CDR3 DNA sequence: TGTGCCAGCAGGGACATCGGGACAGACTATGGCTACACCTTC. Its protein product is CASRDIGTDYGYTF.

The rearrangement links TRBV4-1 to TRBJ2-2; TRBD2 agrees at 12 bases. With 4 bases clipped from V and 6 bases from J, the junction kept 15 bases outside the gene matches. The CDR3 consists of 19 residues. CDR1 MGHRA and CDR2 YSYEKL come from the germline V gene. CDR3 in DNA: TGCGCCAGCAGCCTTGGGCGATCGACTAGCGGGAGTCTGTCCGGGGAGCTGTTTTTT. It translates to CASSLGRSTSGSLSGELFF.

The genes are TRBV7-9 and TRBJ1-2, with a possible D match to TRBD1 (6 bases). V lost 1 base, J lost 7 bases, and 16 bases lay in between. The CDR3 totals 15 residues. Per the germline V gene, CDR1 is SEHNR and CDR2 is FQNEAQ (reference sequence). DNA for the CDR3: TGTGCCAGCAGCTTAGGGACAGTAACTACCTTTGGCTACACCTTC. Its protein is CASSLGTVTTFGYTF.

As DNA, the CDR3 is TGTGCCAGCGGTCACGGCGGGGGGGCCATAGATACGCAGTATTTT. Translating it yields CASGHGGGAIDTQYF. The V and J genes are TRBV6-4 and TRBJ2-3; 9 bases align to TRBD2. The CDR3 totals 15 residues. Germline loops: CDR1 MRHNA, CDR2 SNTAGT. After removal of 8 bases from V and 5 bases from J, the junction contained 11 bases not matched to a gene.

The chain has TRBV5-1 and TRBJ1-2; the D gene is possibly TRBD1 (6 bases). V lost 4 bases, J lost 4 bases, and 14 bases lay in between. Germline values: CDR1 SGHRS, CDR2 YFSETQ. This CDR3 is built from 14 residues. CDR3 sequence: CASSRAGDGYGYTF. The CDR3 nucleotides read TGCGCCAGCAGCAGAGCAGGGGACGGCTATGGCTACACCTTC.

This chain connects TRBV5-4 to TRBJ1-3, with D possibly TRBD1 on 6 matching bases. Germline CDR1 reads SGHNT; CDR2 reads YYREEE (reference sequence). V was trimmed by 4 bases and J by 2 bases, leaving 10 bases between them. The CDR3 length is 14 residues. The CDR3 bases are TGTGCCAGCAGCCAACGGGACACTGGAAACACCATATATTTT. Amino acid sequence: CASSQRDTGNTIYF.

The chain carries TRBV7-2 and TRBJ2-2, with D possibly matching TRBD2 (5 bases). Per the germline V gene, CDR1 is SGHTA and CDR2 is FQGNSA. The CDR3 spans 15 residues. V was shortened by 1 base and J by 4 bases, with 10 bases between the two germline ends. The CDR3 sequence: CASSLGLPGTGELFF. The CDR3 DNA follows: TGTGCCAGCAGCTTAGGACTACCAGGCACCGGGGAGCTGTTTTTT.

This clone came up a few times. The gene calls are TRBV9 and TRBJ2-5, with 9 nucleotides matching TRBD2. J lost 1 base, V lost 4 bases, and 11 bases had no gene match. Germline V CDR1 and CDR2: SGDLS, YYNGEE. This CDR3 has 17 residues. The CDR3 loop reads CASSPWGGAGGQETQYF. The CDR3 nucleotides read TGTGCCAGCAGCCCCTGGGGGGGAGCGGGGGGCCAAGAGACCCAGTACTTC.

The chain couples TRBV7-6 to TRBJ2-3; D call uncertain. The CDR3 contains 13 residues. V was trimmed by 0 bases and J by 11 bases, leaving 12 bases between them. Germline assignment: CDR1 SGHVS and CDR2 FNYEAQ. The CDR3 loop is CASSLALVQRQYF. CDR3 in DNA: TGTGCCAGCAGCTTAGCGTTGGTGCAGCGGCAGTATTTT.

This clone was counted once. The chain uses TRBV23-1 and TRBJ2-1, with D possibly matching TRBD2 (6 bases). TRBV23-1 is labeled an ORF, and its function is uncertain. V was clipped by 4 bases and J by 9 bases, with 25 bases between them. The CDR3 spans 17 residues. CDR3 amino acids: CASSPGGTEDSLAEQFF. CDR3 DNA sequence: TGCGCCAGCAGTCCTGGAGGGACGGAGGATTCATTGGCTGAGCAGTTCTTC.

This clone was recorded once. This rearrangement joins TRBV6-5 to TRBJ2-7; TRBD1 matches 8 bases. Losses at the gene ends were 2 bases for V and 7 bases for J; bases not matched to a gene: 13. Germline V gene sequence: CDR1 MNHEY, CDR2 SVGAGI. This CDR3 is built from 16 residues. CDR3 DNA sequence: TGTGCCAGCAGTTACGCCGGGACAGGCCCATTGAAAGAGCAGTACTTC. It translates to CASSYAGTGPLKEQYF.

The rearrangement joins TRBV5-5 to TRBJ2-7; D is possibly TRBD2 (5 bases). The CDR3 covers 16 residues. Trimming pared 0 bases from V and 0 bases from J, leaving 13 bases between. The germline gives CDR1 SGHKS, CDR2 YYEKEE (reference sequence). CDR3 region: CASSLGPTGSSYEQYF. The CDR3 DNA reads TGTGCCAGCAGCTTGGGTCCCACGGGGTCCTCCTACGAGCAGTACTTC.

V and J are TRBV6-5 and TRBJ1-1; a weak D match, TRBD1 (6 bases). Trimming cost V 6 bases and J 0 bases, with 11 bases left between them. The CDR3 has 14 amino acids. The germline gives CDR1 MNHEY, CDR2 SVGAGI. In DNA, the CDR3 is TGTGCCAGCAGGCACAGGGTTATGAACACTGAAGCTTTCTTT. Translating it yields CASRHRVMNTEAFF.

This chain links TRBV7-9 with TRBJ2-1; 9 positions match TRBD2. V gave up 4 bases and J gave up 4 bases; unmatched junction bases: 14. The CDR3 contains 18 residues. Germline V gene data show CDR1 as SEHNR and CDR2 as FQNEAQ (reference sequence). CDR3 sequence reads: CASSSVGDSLAGYNEQFF. In DNA form, the CDR3 reads TGTGCCAGCAGCTCGGTTGGGGACAGTCTAGCGGGGTACAATGAGCAGTTCTTC. Full variable domain (outside the CDR3, taken from reference TRBV7-9 and TRBJ2-1): DTGVSQNPRHKITKRGQNVTFRCDPISEHNRLYWYRQTLGQGPEFLTYFQNEAQLEKSRLLSDRFSAERPKGSFSTLEIQRTEQGDSAMYLCASSSVGDSLAGYNEQFFGPGTRLTVL.

CDR3 DNA: TGCGCCAGCAGCCGAGGGGACAGGGAGAATGAAAAACTGTTTTTT. Residues: CASSRGDRENEKLFF. This chain links TRBV4-1 with TRBJ1-4; 9 bases are a match to TRBD1. Germline CDR1 is MGHRA and CDR2 is YSYEKL. The CDR3 is made up of 15 amino acids. Trimming took 4 bases from V and 5 from J; bases not matched to a gene: 5.

The gene calls are TRBV6-4 and TRBJ2-6, with unresolved D. This CDR3 spans 14 amino acids. The germline CDR1 and CDR2 sequences are MRHNA and SNTAGT. V dropped 4 bases and J dropped 0 bases, with 4 bases sitting between them. The CDR3 loop reads CASSVNSGANVLTF. CDR3 DNA sequence: TGTGCCAGCAGTGTAAACTCTGGGGCCAACGTCCTGACTTTC.

The V call is TRBV4-3, the J call TRBJ2-1; D is possibly TRBD1 (6 bases). V dropped 3 bases and J dropped 4 bases, with 10 bases sitting between them. CDR1 and CDR2 from the germline V gene are LGHNA and YSLEER. The CDR3 contains 14 residues. The DNA for the CDR3 is TGCGCCAGCAGCCAGAACAGGGTTTACAATGAGCAGTTCTTC. It encodes CASSQNRVYNEQFF.

The CDR3 coding sequence is TGCGCCAGCAGTCGCGGGGGGAACACCGGGGAGCTGTTTTTT. Translation gives CASSRGGNTGELFF. The chain uses TRBV5-1 and TRBJ2-2; 7 nucleotides match TRBD2. Germline V gives CDR1 SGHRS, CDR2 YFSETQ. The CDR3 is 14 amino acids. The junction had 2 bases not matched to a gene; V was cut back by 5 bases and J by 1 base.

This rearrangement joins TRBV29-1 to TRBJ2-7; possibly TRBD2 for D (5 bases). CDR1 is SQVTM, CDR2 ANQGSEA, per germline. Trimming stripped 6 bases from V and 2 bases from J, with 14 bases between. The CDR3 is 13 amino acids. DNA for the CDR3: TGCAGCGTCGTTTCGGGGTCTACCTACGAGCAGTACTTC. It is translated as CSVVSGSTYEQYF.

The chain carries TRBV6-6 and TRBJ1-6; D is unclear. Germline assignment: CDR1 MNHNY and CDR2 SVGAGI (reference sequence). Trimming left V 6 bases short and J 6 bases short, with 9 bases between. There are 13 residues in the CDR3. The CDR3 DNA sequence: TGTGCCAGCAGGTCAAATTTTAATTCACCCCTCCACTTT. This sequence encodes CASRSNFNSPLHF.

The V gene is TRBV4-2, the J gene TRBJ2-5; TRBD2 matches 7 bases. This CDR3 has 15 residues. CDR1 is LGHNA and CDR2 is YNFKEQ in the germline V gene. J lost 3 bases, V lost 2 bases, and 6 bases had no gene match. CDR3 nucleotides: TGTGCCAGCAGCCAACAGGCGGGAGAAAAAGAGACCCAGTACTTC. Its translation is CASSQQAGEKETQYF.

The chain couples TRBV5-1 to TRBJ2-1, with D perhaps matching TRBD2 (5 bases). Trimming cost V 4 bases and J 4 bases, with 9 bases left between them. CDR3 length equals 13 residues. Germline CDR1 reads SGHRS; CDR2 reads YFSETQ. This CDR3 is CASSHREYNEQFF. The DNA for the CDR3 is TGCGCCAGCAGCCACCGGGAATACAATGAGCAGTTCTTC.